What follows describes a single T cell receptor beta chain. The data belong to a study of T cells expressing NK-cell markers. This CDR3 contains 14 residues. With the 5' RACE reads reprocessed, TCRdb shows one record per CDR3 protein and no DNA. The sample totals about 260,000 distinct CDR3 sequences. This receptor was obtained from a woman aged 18-69 years in good health. The V and J genes are TRBV12-3 or TRBV12-4 and TRBJ2-7; TCRdb's assignment of TRBD2 cannot be checked, as there is no DNA. Sequencing was done on a sample of blood T cells: a sorted CD56 or NKG2C T cell subset, CD4+ or CD8+ T cells, or bulk PBMC T cells (not recorded which). This CDR3 is CASSLSAGGGEQYF.